Listed below are T cell receptor beta chains from one sample, sequenced in a study of CD8 T cells in Susac syndrome. TCRdb reprocessed the immunoSEQ multiplex PCR reads via MiXCR and lists one record per CDR3 protein. The sample yields under 200,000 distinct CDR3 sequences, 85% to 95% seen once. The sequenced sample consisted of CD4+ T cells from PBMCs. Receptors originate from a human donor with Susac syndrome. The CDR3 runs from the conserved cysteine through the conserved F or W. The D gene is left open where the match is weak. Size is omitted from some rows. Given values are once, few, many or a class for expanded clones.

d_call	clone_size	v_call	j_call	cdr3_nt	cdr3_aa
-	-	TRBV3-1	TRBJ2-3	TGTGCCAGCAGCCTCGGACTCTTGGATACGCAGTATTTT	CASSLGLLDTQYF
TRBD1	-	TRBV18	TRBJ2-7	TGTGCCAGCGCTTGGGACAGCCCTTACGAGCAGTACTTC	CASAWDSPYEQYF
-	-	TRBV12-3/TRBV12-4	TRBJ1-5	TGTGCCAGCAGTTTATCAGGGGTAAACAATCAGCCCCAGCATTTT	CASSLSGVNNQPQHF
-	once	TRBV6-6	TRBJ1-4	TGTGCCAGCAGCTCCCCCAGGGGAGGGGTTGAAAAACTGTTTTTT	CASSSPRGGVEKLFF
-	-	TRBV30	TRBJ1-1	TGTGCCTGGATCGGCAAGGGCACTGAAGCTTTCTTT	CAWIGKGTEAFF
-	-	TRBV6-1	TRBJ1-1	TGTGCCAGCAGCCCTAAGCAGGGGAAGATGAACACTGAAGCTTTCTTT	CASSPKQGKMNTEAFF
-	-	TRBV10-3	TRBJ2-3	TGTGCCATCAGTGAGGCTGGCCCAGATACGCAGTATTTT	CAISEAGPDTQYF
TRBD1	-	TRBV29-1	TRBJ2-5	TGCAGCGTTGAAGGACACAGGGGGCCCCGACAAGAGACCCAGTACTTC	CSVEGHRGPRQETQYF
-	-	TRBV10-3	TRBJ2-2	TGTGCCATCTCCCCTGGCGGGACAGCGAACACCGGGGAGCTGTTTTTT	CAISPGGTANTGELFF
TRBD1	-	TRBV29-1	TRBJ2-5	TGCAGCGTTGAGGGGGACAGGAGAACACAAGAGACCCAGTACTTC	CSVEGDRRTQETQYF
-	-	TRBV7-2	TRBJ2-5	TGTGCCAGCAGCTTCCCCGGAGGGGGAAGGGAGACCCAGTACTTC	CASSFPGGGRETQYF
TRBD1	-	TRBV20-1	TRBJ1-5	TGCAGTGCTAGGCCGGGACAGAATCAGCCCCAGCATTTT	CSARPGQNQPQHF
-	-	TRBV30	TRBJ1-2	TGTGCCTGGAACGATGGGACTACTGGTGGCTACACCTTC	CAWNDGTTGGYTF
-	-	TRBV20-1	TRBJ2-2	TGCAGTGCTAGAGGAGGGCATTCTCGCACCGGGGAGCTGTTTTTT	CSARGGHSRTGELFF
TRBD1	-	TRBV10-3	TRBJ2-7	TGTGCCATCAGTGAGGGAGGCAGGGGGTACGAGCAGTACTTC	CAISEGGRGYEQYF
-	-	TRBV6-5	TRBJ2-1	TGTGCCAGCAGGTACTCGGACGCCCGGAATGAGCAGTTCTTC	CASRYSDARNEQFF
-	-	TRBV7-2	TRBJ2-5	TGTGCCAGCAGCTTAGCTGAGGTTCTGAAGACCCAGTACTTC	CASSLAEVLKTQYF
-	-	TRBV28	TRBJ2-7	TGTGCCAGCAGAGACATTGGAGGACAGAACTACGAGCAGTACTTC	CASRDIGGQNYEQYF
TRBD2	-	TRBV29-1	TRBJ2-6	TGCAGCGTCGCCCTAGCGGGGGGCGGGAGCTCTGGGGCCAACGTCCTGACTTTC	CSVALAGGGSSGANVLTF
-	-	TRBV5-1	TRBJ2-6	TGCGCCAGCAGGGTCTCTCACTCTGGGGCCAACGTCCTGACTTTC	CASRVSHSGANVLTF
-	-	TRBV18	TRBJ1-1	TGTGCCAGCTCACCACCTTCGAGAGGGAACACTGAAGCTTTCTTT	CASSPPSRGNTEAFF
-	-	TRBV6-5	TRBJ1-1	TGTGCCAGCAGTTCACGGGGTCGGGCGAACACTGAAGCTTTCTTT	CASSSRGRANTEAFF
-	-	TRBV5-4	TRBJ2-2	TGTGCCAGCAGCTTGGCGGGGCAAGAGGAGCTGTTTTTT	CASSLAGQEELFF
TRBD2	-	TRBV9	TRBJ2-7	TGTGCCAGCAGCGCCACGGCGGGGGGTGCCTACGAGCAGTACTTC	CASSATAGGAYEQYF
-	-	TRBV7-2	TRBJ1-1	TGTGCCAGCAGTTTTGGGAGGAACACTGAAGCTTTCTTT	CASSFGRNTEAFF
-	-	TRBV2	TRBJ2-7	TGTGCCAGCAGTGAGTTTCGGGAAGAGCAGTACTTC	CASSEFREEQYF
TRBD1	-	TRBV3-1	TRBJ2-2	TGTGCCAGCAGCCCCGCCGGGACAGGGAACACCGGGGAGCTGTTTTTT	CASSPAGTGNTGELFF
TRBD1	-	TRBV2	TRBJ1-6	TGTGCCAGCGTGAGGGACAGGGATTCACCCCTCCACTTT	CASVRDRDSPLHF
TRBD2	-	TRBV6-5	TRBJ2-7	TGTGCCAGCAGCCCCGGGACTAGCGACTACGAGCAGTACTTC	CASSPGTSDYEQYF
TRBD1	-	TRBV3-1	TRBJ1-2	TGTGCCAGCAGCCAAAATGACAGGGATGTTGGCTACACCTTC	CASSQNDRDVGYTF
-	-	TRBV21-1	TRBJ1-6	TGTGCCAGCAGCAATTGGGACTATTCACCCCTCCACTTT	CASSNWDYSPLHF
-	-	TRBV20-1	TRBJ2-1	TGCAGTGCTAGAGGGATTCGGGTAGTTGGCAATGAGCAGTTCTTC	CSARGIRVVGNEQFF
TRBD1	-	TRBV5-1	TRBJ1-1	TGCGCCAGCACCTGGGACAGTCTCTCCCCTGAAGCTTTCTTT	CASTWDSLSPEAFF
TRBD2	-	TRBV20-1	TRBJ2-3	TGCAGTGCTAGGTTAGCGGGGATGAGCACAGATACGCAGTATTTT	CSARLAGMSTDTQYF
-	-	TRBV18	TRBJ1-2	TGTGCCAGCTCACCGGAGGGGCCCGCGGTAGGCTACACCTTC	CASSPEGPAVGYTF
TRBD1	-	TRBV5-1	TRBJ1-1	TGCGCCAGCAGCTTGGGTCCAGGGGGGACTGAAGCTTTCTTT	CASSLGPGGTEAFF
-	-	TRBV12-3/TRBV12-4	TRBJ2-6	TGTGCCAGCAGTCCTTACGGGGGCTCTGGGGCCAACGTCCTGACTTTC	CASSPYGGSGANVLTF
TRBD1	-	TRBV29-1	TRBJ2-7	TGCAGCGTTGGGGACAGGGCCCACTACGAGCAGTACTTC	CSVGDRAHYEQYF
TRBD1	-	TRBV7-3	TRBJ1-6	TGTGCCAGCAGCATCGGGACAGGAGATAATTCACCCCTCCACTTT	CASSIGTGDNSPLHF
-	-	TRBV20-1	TRBJ1-4	TGCAGTGCAAAAGACGGAAAGGGCGATGAAAAACTGTTTTTT	CSAKDGKGDEKLFF
-	-	TRBV24-1	TRBJ2-2	TGTGCCAGGGCAAACACCGGGGAGCTGTTTTTT	CARANTGELFF